Listed below are T cell receptor beta chains from one sample, sequenced in a study of blood T cell repertoires in COVID-19. Libraries were prepared by immunoSEQ multiplex PCR; TCRdb keeps only in-frame clonotypes and omits some of them. The table includes some 170,000 clones, 80% to 90% detected once. The sequencing sample was made of PBMCs or T cells enriched from blood (not recorded which). These receptors were collected from a man aged 50-59 years who had recovered from COVID-19. Each CDR3 is given with its conserved first and last residue. D genes are given only for firm matches. Clone size is given for some rows only: seen once, a few or many times, or a class if the clone is expanded.

clone size,D gene,J gene,V gene,CDR3 DNA,CDR3 protein
once,NA,TRBJ1-1,TRBV19,TGTGCCAGTAGTATAAAGGAGGGGATTGGCGCTGAAGCTTTCTTT,CASSIKEGIGAEAFF
many,NA,TRBJ1-1,TRBV6-1,TGTGCCAGCAGTGAAGCGTATGGAGACACTGAAGCTTTCTTT,CASSEAYGDTEAFF
NA,TRBD1,TRBJ1-6,TRBV19,TGTGCCAGTAGTACCTCTCGACAGGGCTATAATTCACCCCTCCACTTT,CASSTSRQGYNSPLHF
NA,NA,TRBJ1-2,TRBV27,TGTGCCAGCAGTCCGGGGTATGGCTACACCTTC,CASSPGYGYTF
NA,NA,TRBJ1-2,TRBV5-1,TGCGCCAGCAGCTTGGACAGGGCTCAGGACTATGGCTACACCTTC,CASSLDRAQDYGYTF
NA,TRBD1,TRBJ1-5,TRBV3-1/TRBV3-2,TGTGCCAGCAGCCCCAGGCCACAGGGGGATCAGCCCCAGCATTTT,CASSPRPQGDQPQHF
NA,NA,TRBJ2-7,TRBV6-5,TGTGCCAGCAGTCCCGCCAGTTACGAGCAGTACTTC,CASSPASYEQYF
NA,NA,TRBJ1-2,TRBV5-6,TGTGCCAGCAGCTTGGGGGGGCCCTATGGCTACACCTTC,CASSLGGPYGYTF
NA,TRBD1,TRBJ2-3,TRBV7-9,TGTGCCAGCAGCTTAGGGACAGGGGCTAGCACAGATACGCAGTATTTT,CASSLGTGASTDTQYF
few,NA,TRBJ2-7,TRBV6-1,TGTGCCAGCAGTGAGGGGGCGACTGGGGTTTACGAGCAGTACTTC,CASSEGATGVYEQYF
few,NA,TRBJ1-1,TRBV6-4,TGTGCCAGCAGATCCACCGGGACAAATACTGAAGCTTTCTTT,CASRSTGTNTEAFF
NA,NA,TRBJ1-2,TRBV3-1/TRBV3-2,TGTGCCAGCAGCCACGCAAAGGAGTCGTTTAACTATGGCTACACCTTC,CASSHAKESFNYGYTF
NA,NA,TRBJ1-5,TRBV28,TGTGCCAGCAGGTCAACAGGGAACAATCAGCCCCAGCATTTT,CASRSTGNNQPQHF
NA,TRBD2,TRBJ2-1,TRBV5-4,TGTGCCAGCAGCAGGGGACTAGCGGGGGGCCCAAGCTCCTACAATGAGCAGTTCTTC,CASSRGLAGGPSSYNEQFF
NA,NA,TRBJ2-5,TRBV24-1,TGTGCCACCAGTGATGGGGCAGGGGTCTTCCAAGAGACCCAGTACTTC,CATSDGAGVFQETQYF
NA,NA,TRBJ2-5,TRBV12-3/TRBV12-4,TGTGCCAGCAGTACAGGTTCCGAGACCCAGTACTTC,CASSTGSETQYF